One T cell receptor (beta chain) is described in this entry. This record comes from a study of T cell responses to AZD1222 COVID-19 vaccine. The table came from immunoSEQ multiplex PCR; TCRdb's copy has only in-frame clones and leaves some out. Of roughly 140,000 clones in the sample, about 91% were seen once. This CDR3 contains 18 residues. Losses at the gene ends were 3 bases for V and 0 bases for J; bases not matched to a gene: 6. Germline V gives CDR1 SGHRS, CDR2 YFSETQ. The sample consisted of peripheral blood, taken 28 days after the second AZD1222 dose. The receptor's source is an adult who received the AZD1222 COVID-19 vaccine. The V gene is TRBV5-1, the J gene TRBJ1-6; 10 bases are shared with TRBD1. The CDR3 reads CASSSTGGQSSYNSPLHF. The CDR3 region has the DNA TGCGCCAGCAGCTCGACAGGGGGCCAGAGCTCCTATAATTCACCCCTCCACTTT. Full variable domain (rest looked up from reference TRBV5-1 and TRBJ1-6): KAGVTQTPRYLIKTRGQQVTLSCSPISGHRSVSWYQQTPGQGLQFLFEYFSETQRNKGNFPGRFSGRQFSNSRSEMNVSTLELGDSALYLCASSSTGGQSSYNSPLHFGNGTRLTVT.